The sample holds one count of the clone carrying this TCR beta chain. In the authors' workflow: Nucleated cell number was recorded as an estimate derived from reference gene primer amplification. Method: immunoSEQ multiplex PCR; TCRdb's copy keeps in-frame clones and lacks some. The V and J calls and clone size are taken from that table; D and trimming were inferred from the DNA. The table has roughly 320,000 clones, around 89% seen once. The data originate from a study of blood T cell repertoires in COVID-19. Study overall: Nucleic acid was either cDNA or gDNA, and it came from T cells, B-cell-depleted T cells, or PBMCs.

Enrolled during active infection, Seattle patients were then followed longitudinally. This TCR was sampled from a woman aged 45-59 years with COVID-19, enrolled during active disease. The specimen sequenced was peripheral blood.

The CDR3 loop reads CASSQAGVDTQYF. Here the CDR3 DNA reads TGTGCCAGCAGCCAAGCCGGGGTTGATACGCAGTATTTT. This chain uses TRBV3-1 (or the pseudogene TRBV3-2) with TRBJ2-3; a possible D gene is TRBD2 (5 bases). This CDR3 region has 13 residues. CDR1 is LGHDT, CDR2 YNNKEL, per germline (reference sequence). The germline V and J ends were trimmed by 1 base and 6 bases, with 8 bases remaining between them.